Ten or more counts support the clone carrying this T cell receptor beta chain. What it recognizes is unknown. The sample comes from a study of T-cell memory formation after mild COVID-19. This CDR3 contains 12 residues. Germline values: CDR1 SEHNR, CDR2 FQNEAQ (reference sequence). Trimming removed 5 bases at V and 6 bases at J, with 11 bases between. TCRdb processed the 5' RACE reads anew with MiXCR; each CDR3 protein has one entry. The sample has 550,000 to 700,000 distinct CDR3 sequences, 15% to 20% seen once. The study's findings and limits: The CD4+ clones that contracted clustered mainly within CM and EM, and the CD8+ clones concentrated in EMRA.

The receptor's source is an adult woman who had mild COVID-19 (a few samples of this study predate the infection). Cell type and time point are not known. The chain joins TRBV7-9 to TRBJ2-7; no reliable D call. The source material was PBMCs or a T cell subset sorted from them (not recorded which). This CDR3 reads CASSPGLGEQYF. CDR3 sequence (DNA): TGTGCCAGCAGCCCCGGGCTGGGCGAGCAGTACTTC.